These 27 T cell receptor beta chains were all obtained from the same sample, sequenced in a study of response to subunit inactivated influenza vaccine. In TCRdb, the RT-PCR reads were re-called with MiXCR into one record per CDR3 protein. The sample consists of a few hundred thousand distinct CDR3 sequences, approximately 11% of them appearing once. Sequenced material: PBMCs from blood, taken around seven weeks after vaccination. The receptors come from a man aged 50 to 59 who received an inactivated influenza vaccine.

This clonotype showed up just once. A read error may account for a junction end that differs from germline. The rearrangement links TRBV12-3 or TRBV12-4 to TRBJ2-1; the D gene is possibly TRBD1 (6 bases). This CDR3 has 15 amino acids. CDR3 in amino acids: CASKPPGHINNEEFF. The CDR3 bases are TGTGCCAGCAAACCGCCGGGACACATAAACAATGAGGAGTTCTTC.

The rearrangement links TRBV28 to TRBJ2-2; 7 bases are a match to TRBD2. The CDR3 totals 15 residues. J was trimmed by 1 base and V by 6 bases; bases with no gene match: 5. Germline V gene lookup returns CDR1 MDHEN and CDR2 SYDVKM. CDR3 DNA: TGTGCCAGCAGAGCCGAGCGGGGGAACACCGGGGAGCTGTTTTTT. Translated: CASRAERGNTGELFF.

This clonotype has just a few counts. The chain is built from TRBV29-1 and TRBJ2-7; D gene ambiguous. The ends were cut back, 3 bases at V and 1 base at J, with 10 bases in the middle. This CDR3 comprises 13 residues. Germline loops: CDR1 SQVTM, CDR2 ANQGSEA. The CDR3, as DNA: TGCAGCGTTGAGGATCAGGTTTCCTACGAGCAGTACTTC. This sequence encodes CSVEDQVSYEQYF.

The chain employs TRBV20-1 and TRBJ1-1; no clear D gene. The V and J ends lost 3 bases and 4 bases respectively, with 15 bases between them. The CDR3 totals 14 residues. The germline gives CDR1 DFQATT, CDR2 SNEGSKA (reference sequence). CDR3 nucleotide sequence: TGCAGTGCTAGTGAGCAGGTGGGAGGCACTGAAGCTTTCTTT. This codes for CSASEQVGGTEAFF.

This clonotype was counted between two and nine times. V is TRBV4-3 and J is TRBJ1-5; the D is unclear. The germline V gene encodes CDR1 LGHNA and CDR2 YSLEER. The CDR3 spans 15 residues. The V end lost 1 base, the J end lost 3 bases, and 10 bases lay between the germline ends. The CDR3 is CASSQGWRNNQPQHF. CDR3 in DNA: TGCGCCAGCAGCCAAGGCTGGCGGAACAATCAGCCCCAGCATTTT.

The rearrangement links TRBV5-5 to TRBJ1-2, with unresolved D. The CDR3 has 15 amino acids. The germline gives CDR1 SGHKS, CDR2 YYEKEE (reference sequence). V lost 4 bases and J lost 1, with 14 bases in between. Here the CDR3 DNA reads TGTGCCAGCAGCCCCATACCGACAAGTAACTATGGCTACACCTTC. It yields the protein CASSPIPTSNYGYTF.

The chain uses TRBV24-1 and TRBJ2-3; no firm D call. The CDR3 consists of 14 residues. The V gene's germline CDR1 is KGHDR and CDR2 SFDVKD. The germline V and J ends were trimmed by 4 bases and 3 bases, with 10 bases remaining between them. CDR3 nucleotide sequence: TGTGCCACCAGTGACCAGCGATCAACAGATACGCAGTATTTT. Translating gives CATSDQRSTDTQYF.

The chain recombines TRBV11-1 with TRBJ2-5; 7 bases match TRBD1. The CDR3 totals 17 residues. From germline, CDR1 is SGHAT and CDR2 FQDESV (reference sequence). V lost 1 base to trimming and J lost 2 bases; unmatched junction nucleotides: 10. The CDR3 DNA reads as TGTGCCAGCAGCTTAGACCGAGGCCCGGGACAGCAAGAGACCCAGTACTTC. It encodes CASSLDRGPGQQETQYF.

In its sample, this clonotype was seen a few times. CDR3 in amino acids: CASSYFGLGVRDTGDSGNTIYF. DNA for the CDR3: TGTGCCAGCAGTTACTTCGGATTGGGGGTCCGTGATACTGGTGACTCTGGAAACACCATATATTTT. The chain links TRBV6-2 or TRBV6-3 to TRBJ1-3; tentatively, D is TRBD1 (5 bases). The V end was cut by 1 base, the J end by 0 bases, with 28 bases between. The germline CDR1 and CDR2 sequences are MNHEY and SVGEGT. The CDR3 consists of 22 residues.

The chain is built from TRBV24-1 and TRBJ2-1; D is possibly TRBD1 (5 bases). The CDR3 is 12 residues long. In germline, CDR1 is KGHDR, CDR2 SFDVKD. V lost 9 bases, J lost 7 bases, and 12 bases lay in between. The CDR3 spells CATAGAFNEQFF. The CDR3 nucleotides are TGTGCCACCGCTGGGGCCTTTAATGAGCAGTTCTTC.

A few counts support this clonotype. V usage is TRBV7-9 and J usage is TRBJ2-7; D possibly corresponds to TRBD2 (5 bases). Germline V CDR1 and CDR2: SEHNR, FQNEAQ (reference sequence). The length of the CDR3 is 16 residues. Trimming removed 6 bases from V and 0 bases from J, with 18 bases in between. The chain's CDR3 is CASRYDGGGVSYEQYF. The CDR3 DNA reads as TGTGCCAGCAGGTATGACGGAGGAGGAGTCTCCTACGAGCAGTACTTC.

The chain has TRBV7-2 and TRBJ2-1, with no clear D. V lost 5 bases, J lost 5 bases, and 13 bases lay in between. Germline loops: CDR1 SGHTA, CDR2 FQGNSA. This CDR3 is 14 amino acids long. CDR3 amino acids: CASSPGSPHNEQFF. The CDR3 nucleotides read TGTGCCAGCAGCCCCGGGTCCCCGCACAATGAGCAGTTCTTC.

This clonotype appeared many times. The rearrangement joins TRBV20-1 to TRBJ2-7; D gene unclear. From germline, CDR1 is DFQATT and CDR2 SNEGSKA (reference sequence). The CDR3 has 14 amino acids. Trimming shortened V by 6 bases and J by 5 bases, and 20 bases separated the two germline ends. The CDR3 loop reads CSAPSVARGDEQYF. The CDR3 bases are TGCAGTGCCCCCTCCGTGGCCCGTGGGGACGAGCAGTACTTC.

The chain has TRBV6-1 and TRBJ2-1; 7 nucleotides match TRBD2. The germline V gene encodes CDR1 MNHNS and CDR2 SASEGT. The CDR3 has 15 residues. The ends lost 5 bases at V and 4 bases at J; junction bases unmatched: 8. CDR3 protein: CASSIRDGRYNEQFF. CDR3 DNA: TGTGCCAGCAGTATTCGGGACGGGAGGTACAATGAGCAGTTCTTC.

The chain is built from TRBV3-1 and TRBJ2-7; D not resolved. Trimming removed 2 bases at V and 2 bases at J, with 7 bases between. CDR1 and CDR2 from the germline V gene are LGHDT and YNNKEL (reference sequence). This CDR3 region has 13 residues. The CDR3 region has the DNA TGTGCCAGCAGCCAAACGGACCCCTACGAGCAGTACTTC. Translation gives CASSQTDPYEQYF.

As to this clonotype: At one of its ends the junction is not consistent with the germline gene, which may arise from a read error. CDR3 nucleotide sequence: TGTGCCAGCGGCCCCGGGCTAACTAACGGGGGGCTGTTTTTT. Translated, it gives CASGPGLTNGGLFF. The rearrangement joins TRBV14 to TRBJ2-2, with a tentative D call TRBD2 (6 bases). The CDR3 runs 14 residues. The germline V gene has CDR1 SGHDN and CDR2 FVKESK.

This clonotype was found a few times. The CDR3 DNA follows: TGTGCCAGCAGCCCCAGGACGACCGGCATTCAGTACTTC. Translated, it gives CASSPRTTGIQYF. The chain links TRBV11-2 to TRBJ2-4; D is unclear. The ends were cut back, 5 bases at V and 9 bases at J, with 14 bases in the middle. The CDR3 consists of 13 residues. In germline, CDR1 is SGHAT, CDR2 FQNNGV.

This clonotype was detected many times. The gene calls are TRBV12-3 or TRBV12-4 and TRBJ2-2; D is unresolved. The germline V and J ends were trimmed by 7 bases and 4 bases, with 4 bases remaining between them. The CDR3 spans 11 residues. The DNA for the CDR3 is TGTGCCAGCACCCCCACCGGGGAGCTGTTTTTT. Protein sequence: CASTPTGELFF.

This clonotype was found many times. The chain is built from TRBV7-2 and TRBJ2-7, with D unclear. V gave up 2 bases and J gave up 3 bases, with 5 bases separating them. CDR1 SGHTA and CDR2 FQGNSA come from the germline V gene. The CDR3 has 12 amino acids. The chain's CDR3 is CASSLSVYEQYF. The CDR3 DNA reads as TGTGCCAGCAGCTTATCGGTCTACGAGCAGTACTTC.

The sample holds many counts of this clonotype. The chain combines TRBV4-3 with TRBJ2-4, with D unclear. This CDR3 contains 13 residues. Per germline, CDR1 LGHNA and CDR2 YSLEER. Trimming left V 1 base short and J 9 bases short, with 10 bases between. For the CDR3, the DNA is TGCGCCAGCAGCCAAGTGTCCGGATCCATTCAGTACTTC. Protein sequence: CASSQVSGSIQYF.

Details on this clonotype: Its ends do not fully match the called genes, so a read error is possible. This rearrangement joins TRBV12-3 or TRBV12-4 to TRBJ2-7, with 9 bases identical to TRBD2. The CDR3 contains 15 residues. CDR3 protein: CVSSFVREGGYEQYF. The CDR3 coding sequence is TGTGTCAGCAGTTTCGTGCGGGAGGGGGGCTATGAGCAGTACTTC.

This clonotype was picked up a small number of times. The rearrangement uses TRBV3-1 and TRBJ2-4, with TRBD1 identical over 7 bases. This CDR3 spans 13 amino acids. The V segment lost 2 bases and the J segment 7 bases; nucleotides outside the gene matches: 2. In germline, CDR1 is LGHDT, CDR2 YNNKEL (reference sequence). CDR3 sequence (DNA): TGTGCCAGCAGCCAAAAACAGGGGAACATTCAGTACTTC. This sequence encodes CASSQKQGNIQYF. Full variable domain (missing parts from reference TRBV3-1 and TRBJ2-4): DTAVSQTPKYLVTQMGNDKSIKCEQNLGHDTMYWYKQDSKKFLKIMFSYNNKELIINETVPNRFSPKSPDKAHLNLHINSLELGDSAVYFCASSQKQGNIQYFGAGTRLSVL.

This clonotype has just a few counts. The chain is built from TRBV5-1 and TRBJ2-7, with 9 bases lining up with TRBD1. The CDR3 runs 16 residues. Germline CDR1 SGHRS, CDR2 YFSETQ. V trimming: 2 bases; J trimming: 6 bases; junction bases outside the gene matches: 12. CDR3 in DNA: TGCGCCAGCAGCTTTACCGGGACAGGGCCCGGCGGCGAGCAGTACTTC. It is translated as CASSFTGTGPGGEQYF. The full variable domain, with the rest looked up from reference TRBV5-1 and TRBJ2-7, is KAGVTQTPRYLIKTRGQQVTLSCSPISGHRSVSWYQQTPGQGLQFLFEYFSETQRNKGNFPGRFSGRQFSNSRSEMNVSTLELGDSALYLCASSFTGTGPGGEQYFGPGTRLTVT.

This clonotype was observed a handful of times. This CDR3 is CATSRAPGGSGENEQFF. CDR3 bases: TGTGCCACCAGCAGAGCTCCGGGAGGTAGCGGGGAGAATGAGCAGTTCTTC. This chain links TRBV15 with TRBJ2-1, with TRBD2 matching over 8 bases. The CDR3 runs 17 residues. The germline V gene encodes CDR1 LNHNV and CDR2 YYDKDF (reference sequence). V lost 1 base, J lost 7 bases, and 12 bases stayed unmatched.

Ten or more counts support this clonotype. This chain links TRBV12-3 or TRBV12-4 with TRBJ2-7, with D possibly being TRBD1 (5 bases). Between the trimmed V and J ends, which lost 5 bases and 2 bases, there was a span of 10 bases. The CDR3 totals 13 residues. This CDR3 reads CASSVQVTYEQYF. The CDR3 nucleotides read TGTGCCAGCAGTGTACAGGTTACCTACGAGCAGTACTTC.

This clonotype has ten or more counts. The rearrangement links TRBV29-1 to TRBJ1-2; possibly TRBD1 for D (5 bases). Trimming shortened V by 4 bases and J by 0 bases, and 9 bases separated the two germline ends. Per the germline V gene, CDR1 is SQVTM and CDR2 is ANQGSEA. The CDR3 has 13 amino acids. CDR3 in DNA: TGCAGCGTTGGCACAGGACCTAACTATGGCTACACCTTC. It is translated as CSVGTGPNYGYTF.

This clonotype was seen only a few times. Here the CDR3 DNA reads TGCGCCAGCAGCTTGCCAGGGTCGGCCTCAGATACGCAGTATTTT. Its protein product is CASSLPGSASDTQYF. The J gene is TRBJ2-3, the V gene TRBV5-1; the D gene is possibly TRBD1 (5 bases). V was pared by 1 base and J by 4 bases, with 13 bases between. The CDR3 runs to 15 residues. The V gene's germline CDR1 is SGHRS and CDR2 YFSETQ. The full variable domain, completed using reference TRBV5-1 and TRBJ2-3, is KAGVTQTPRYLIKTRGQQVTLSCSPISGHRSVSWYQQTPGQGLQFLFEYFSETQRNKGNFPGRFSGRQFSNSRSEMNVSTLELGDSALYLCASSLPGSASDTQYFGPGTRLTVL.